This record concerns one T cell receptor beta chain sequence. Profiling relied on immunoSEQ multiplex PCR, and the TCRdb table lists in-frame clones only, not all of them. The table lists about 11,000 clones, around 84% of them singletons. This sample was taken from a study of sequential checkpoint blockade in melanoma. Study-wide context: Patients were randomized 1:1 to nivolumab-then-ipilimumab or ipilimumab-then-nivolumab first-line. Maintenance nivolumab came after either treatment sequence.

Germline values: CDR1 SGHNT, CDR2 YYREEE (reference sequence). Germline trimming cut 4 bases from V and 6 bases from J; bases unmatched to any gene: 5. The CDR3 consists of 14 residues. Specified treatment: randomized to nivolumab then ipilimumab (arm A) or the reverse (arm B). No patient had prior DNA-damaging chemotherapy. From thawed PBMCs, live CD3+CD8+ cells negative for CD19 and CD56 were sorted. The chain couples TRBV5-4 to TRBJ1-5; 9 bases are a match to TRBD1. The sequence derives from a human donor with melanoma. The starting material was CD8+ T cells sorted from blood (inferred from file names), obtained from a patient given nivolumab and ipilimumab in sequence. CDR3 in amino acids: CASSPGTGSQPQHF. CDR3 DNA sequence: TGTGCCAGCAGCCCAGGGACAGGGAGTCAGCCCCAGCATTTT.